The clone carrying this T cell receptor (beta chain) was observed a single time. What it recognizes is unknown. The data derive from a study of Ad26.COV2.S vaccination and SARS-CoV-2 variants. At the level of the study: Trial arm assignment for the donor was COV1001 Ad26.COV2.S. Donor got 5x10^10 or 1x10^11 viral particles of Ad26.COV2.S. The study's findings and limits: Researchers cautioned that TCR breadth and depth analyses may have underestimated total T cell responses. Vaccinees showed greater spike-specific TCR breadth than placebo recipients.

Sample treatment: 19 received Ad26.COV2.S at low or high dose, single or two shots; 5 received placebo; per-sample allocation not given. After the first vaccine or placebo injection, samples were drawn on day 63. J gave up 6 bases and V 6 bases, and 12 bases lay outside the gene matches. The V gene's germline CDR1 is KGHSH and CDR2 LQKENI. The CDR3 loop spans 18 amino acids. Some clones are missing from TCRdb's copy, which holds only in-frame ones; the method was immunoSEQ multiplex PCR. The sample lists about 350,000 clones; less than 90% were seen once. This TCR derives from a person aged 18 to 59 who received the Ad26.COV2.S COVID-19 vaccine or a placebo. The source was peripheral blood, collected in a trial of Ad26.COV2.S vaccine versus placebo. The gene calls are TRBV18 and TRBJ2-2, with 14 positions matching TRBD2. CDR3 DNA sequence: TGTGCCAGCTCGCCTGAGGCTCCGGGACTAGCGGGAGCCGGGGAGCTGTTTTTT. This translates into CASSPEAPGLAGAGELFF.